This record covers a single T cell receptor (beta chain). Data came from immunoSEQ multiplex PCR; TCRdb stores just in-frame clones and leaves some out. Of about 210,000 clones listed, around 86% are singletons. The data are from a study of blood T cell repertoires in COVID-19. The CDR3 contains 13 residues. Trimming took 2 bases from V and 7 from J, leaving 11 bases between them. Individuals aged about 18 to 100 years were recruited from roughly 23 US areas. Material: PBMCs or T cells enriched from blood (not recorded which). This clonotype was sampled from a man aged 35 to 55 with acute COVID-19. The V gene is TRBV12-3 or TRBV12-4, the J gene TRBJ1-1; a weak D match, TRBD1 (5 bases). In DNA form, the CDR3 reads TGTGCCAGCAGTTTATCGGGGGGATTTGAAGCTTTCTTT. Its translation is CASSLSGGFEAFF.